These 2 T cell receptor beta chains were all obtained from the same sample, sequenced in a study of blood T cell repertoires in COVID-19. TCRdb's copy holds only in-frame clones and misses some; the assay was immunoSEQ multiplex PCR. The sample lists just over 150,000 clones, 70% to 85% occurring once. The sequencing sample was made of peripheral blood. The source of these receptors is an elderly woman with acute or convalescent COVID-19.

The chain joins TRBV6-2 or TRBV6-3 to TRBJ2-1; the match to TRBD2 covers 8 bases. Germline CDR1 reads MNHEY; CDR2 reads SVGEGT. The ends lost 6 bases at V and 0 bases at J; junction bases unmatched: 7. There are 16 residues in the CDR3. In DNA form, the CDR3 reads TGTGCCAGCAGCCCTAGCGGGTTGGGCTCCTACAATGAGCAGTTCTTC. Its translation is CASSPSGLGSYNEQFF.

The CDR3 DNA reads as TGTGCCAGCAGTGAAGGAGGGGGCTGGGTGGCTGAAGCTTTCTTT. Protein product: CASSEGGGWVAEAFF. The V gene is TRBV6-1, the J gene TRBJ1-1; 7 bases are a match to TRBD1. Per germline, CDR1 MNHNS and CDR2 SASEGT. The length of the CDR3 is 15 residues. Germline trimming cut 1 base from V and 6 bases from J; bases unmatched to any gene: 8.